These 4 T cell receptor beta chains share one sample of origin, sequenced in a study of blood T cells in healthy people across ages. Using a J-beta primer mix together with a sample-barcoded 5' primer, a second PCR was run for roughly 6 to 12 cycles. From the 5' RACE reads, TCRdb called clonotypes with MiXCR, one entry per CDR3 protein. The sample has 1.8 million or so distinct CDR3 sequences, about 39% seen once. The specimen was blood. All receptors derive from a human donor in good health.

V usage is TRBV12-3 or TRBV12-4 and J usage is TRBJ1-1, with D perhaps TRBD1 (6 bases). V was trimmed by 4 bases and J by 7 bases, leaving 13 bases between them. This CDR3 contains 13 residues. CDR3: CASSYGGGLEAFF. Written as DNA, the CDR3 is TGTGCCAGCAGTTATGGGGGGGGGCTTGAAGCTTTCTTT.

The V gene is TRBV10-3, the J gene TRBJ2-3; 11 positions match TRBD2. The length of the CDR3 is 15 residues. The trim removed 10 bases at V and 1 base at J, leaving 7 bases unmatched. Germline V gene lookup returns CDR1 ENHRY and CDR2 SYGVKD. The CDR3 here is CATTTGLAGTDTQYF. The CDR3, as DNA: TGTGCCACAACCACGGGACTAGCGGGCACAGATACGCAGTATTTT.

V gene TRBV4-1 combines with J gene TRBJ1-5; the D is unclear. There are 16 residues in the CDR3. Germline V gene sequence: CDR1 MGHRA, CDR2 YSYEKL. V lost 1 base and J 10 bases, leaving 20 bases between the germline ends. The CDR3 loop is CASSQVGISRLQPQHF. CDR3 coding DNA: TGCGCCAGCAGCCAAGTCGGGATTTCGCGGCTCCAACCCCAGCATTTT.

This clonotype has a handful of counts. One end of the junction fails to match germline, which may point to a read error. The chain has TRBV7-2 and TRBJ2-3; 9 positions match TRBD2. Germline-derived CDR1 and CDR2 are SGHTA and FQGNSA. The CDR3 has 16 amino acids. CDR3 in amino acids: CAGSPGRLAGTDTQYF. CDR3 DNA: TGTGCCGGCAGCCCGGGACGACTAGCGGGCACAGATACGCAGTATTTT.